This is a list of T cell receptor beta chains from one sample in a study of T cell repertoires in cytomegalovirus infection. TCRdb itself ran the reads through MiXCR, one entry per CDR3 protein. Of 380,000 or so distinct CDR3 sequences listed, nearly 35% are singletons. Which antigens these TCRs recognize remains unknown. This specimen consisted of cultured PBMCs, obtained from culture after CMV antigen stimulation. These receptors all stem from a human donor in good health (CMV status not recorded). Some clones in this sample may be carry-over from other donors' samples. CDR3s include the opening cysteine and the closing phenylalanine or tryptophan. A D gene is named only where the DNA matches it firmly. Expanded clones are given a class, and other clones once, few, many or no size at all.

CDR3 DNA: TGTGCCAGCAGTTACCCAGACAGGGGGCACGGGGAGCTGTTTTTT; CDR3 protein: CASSYPDRGHGELFF; J gene: TRBJ2-2; V gene: TRBV6-5; CDR3 length: 15; clone size: -; D gene: TRBD1
CDR3 DNA: TGTGCCAGTAGTATCCTTGCCGGAAGCAATCAGCCCCAGCATTTT; CDR3 protein: CASSILAGSNQPQHF; J gene: TRBJ1-5; V gene: TRBV19; CDR3 length: 15; clone size: -; D gene: -
CDR3 DNA: TGTGCCAGCCTCCGGGACTTCCCACCCAATGAGCAGTTCTTC; CDR3 protein: CASLRDFPPNEQFF; J gene: TRBJ2-1; V gene: TRBV6-2/TRBV6-3; CDR3 length: 14; clone size: -; D gene: -
CDR3 DNA: TGTGCCAGTACTGGGTTAGAGGGCAATGAGCAGTTCTTC; CDR3 protein: CASTGLEGNEQFF; J gene: TRBJ2-1; V gene: TRBV6-1; CDR3 length: 13; clone size: few; D gene: -
CDR3 DNA: TGTGCCAGCAGTGAAGGGAGGGCAGCAACTAATGAAAAACTGTTTTTT; CDR3 protein: CASSEGRAATNEKLFF; J gene: TRBJ1-4; V gene: TRBV2; CDR3 length: 16; clone size: -; D gene: -
CDR3 DNA: TGTGCCAGCGAGGGGTCCTTCACAGATACGCAGTATTTT; CDR3 protein: CASEGSFTDTQYF; J gene: TRBJ2-3; V gene: TRBV25-1; CDR3 length: 13; clone size: -; D gene: -
CDR3 DNA: TGTGCCAGCAGTCCCCAATCGCGACTAGCGGGAGGAGGCACAGATACGCAGTATTTT; CDR3 protein: CASSPQSRLAGGGTDTQYF; J gene: TRBJ2-3; V gene: TRBV27; CDR3 length: 19; clone size: few; D gene: TRBD2
CDR3 DNA: TGTGCCAGCAGCCCCAACAATCAGCCCCAGCATTTT; CDR3 protein: CASSPNNQPQHF; J gene: TRBJ1-5; V gene: TRBV28; CDR3 length: 12; clone size: -; D gene: -
CDR3 DNA: TGTGCCAGCAGTTTCCCCCCAGAGGGGGGCCCTACCGAGCAGTACTTC; CDR3 protein: CASSFPPEGGPTEQYF; J gene: TRBJ2-7; V gene: TRBV28; CDR3 length: 16; clone size: -; D gene: -
CDR3 DNA: TGTGCCAGCAGCTTAGCTAGCGGGAGAACGAGCTCCTACAATGAGCAGTTCTTC; CDR3 protein: CASSLASGRTSSYNEQFF; J gene: TRBJ2-1; V gene: TRBV7-2; CDR3 length: 18; clone size: -; D gene: TRBD2
CDR3 DNA: TGTGCCAGCTCACCATTGGGGAACACTGAAGCTTTCTTT; CDR3 protein: CASSPLGNTEAFF; J gene: TRBJ1-1; V gene: TRBV18; CDR3 length: 13; clone size: -; D gene: -
CDR3 DNA: TGTGCCAGTAGCCGAGTCCTAGCGGGCACCGGGGAGCTGTTTTTT; CDR3 protein: CASSRVLAGTGELFF; J gene: TRBJ2-2; V gene: TRBV19; CDR3 length: 15; clone size: -; D gene: TRBD2
CDR3 DNA: TGTGCCAGCAGTAAGGCCCTAGCGGGAGCCGGGGAGCTGTTTTTT; CDR3 protein: CASSKALAGAGELFF; J gene: TRBJ2-2; V gene: TRBV27; CDR3 length: 15; clone size: -; D gene: TRBD2
CDR3 DNA: TGTGCCATCGGAGGAGGGGAGGCTAACTATGGCTACACCTTC; CDR3 protein: CAIGGGEANYGYTF; J gene: TRBJ1-2; V gene: TRBV10-3; CDR3 length: 14; clone size: few; D gene: -
CDR3 DNA: TGTGCCAGCAGCCGAACTGGGGGGGGGGCAGTGGGTAACTATGGCTACACCTTC; CDR3 protein: CASSRTGGGAVGNYGYTF; J gene: TRBJ1-2; V gene: TRBV7-2; CDR3 length: 18; clone size: -; D gene: -
CDR3 DNA: TGTGCCAGCAGTTTAAGTAGCATCTCCTACAATGAGCAGTTCTTC; CDR3 protein: CASSLSSISYNEQFF; J gene: TRBJ2-1; V gene: TRBV12-3/TRBV12-4; CDR3 length: 15; clone size: few; D gene: -
CDR3 DNA: TGTGCCAGCAGCTATGCCAGCGGGAGGGCCAGGGAGACCCAGTACTTC; CDR3 protein: CASSYASGRARETQYF; J gene: TRBJ2-5; V gene: TRBV7-9; CDR3 length: 16; clone size: few; D gene: TRBD2
CDR3 DNA: TGTGCCAGCAGTTTAGAAAGGACAGGGCCCGAGCAGTACTTC; CDR3 protein: CASSLERTGPEQYF; J gene: TRBJ2-7; V gene: TRBV12-3/TRBV12-4; CDR3 length: 14; clone size: -; D gene: TRBD1
CDR3 DNA: TGTGCCAGTACCCCGGAGGGCCCTCGGCACGGTGAGCAGTTCTTC; CDR3 protein: CASTPEGPRHGEQFF; J gene: TRBJ2-1; V gene: TRBV19; CDR3 length: 15; clone size: -; D gene: -
CDR3 DNA: TGTGCCACTGAGGGACAGAGCACAGATACGCAGTATTTT; CDR3 protein: CATEGQSTDTQYF; J gene: TRBJ2-3; V gene: TRBV24-1; CDR3 length: 13; clone size: -; D gene: TRBD1
CDR3 DNA: TGTGCCAGCAGCCCCGCCGTGCGGGGGAACTACGAGCAGTACTTC; CDR3 protein: CASSPAVRGNYEQYF; J gene: TRBJ2-7; V gene: TRBV7-3; CDR3 length: 15; clone size: -; D gene: TRBD2
CDR3 DNA: TGTGCCAGCAGCTTAGGAAGGTCACAGGGTGGACCCTACAATGAGCAGTTCTTC; CDR3 protein: CASSLGRSQGGPYNEQFF; J gene: TRBJ2-1; V gene: TRBV7-2; CDR3 length: 18; clone size: few; D gene: -
CDR3 DNA: TGTGCCAGTAGGCGGGGCGGCGCTGGAAACACCATATATTTT; CDR3 protein: CASRRGGAGNTIYF; J gene: TRBJ1-3; V gene: TRBV19; CDR3 length: 14; clone size: -; D gene: -
CDR3 DNA: TGTGCCAGCAGCCTGGACAGTCTCGGTGGCTACACCTTC; CDR3 protein: CASSLDSLGGYTF; J gene: TRBJ1-2; V gene: TRBV7-2; CDR3 length: 13; clone size: few; D gene: -
CDR3 DNA: TGTGCCAGCAGTGATCTAGTGCGGGGGGAGCTGTTTTTT; CDR3 protein: CASSDLVRGELFF; J gene: TRBJ2-2; V gene: TRBV25-1; CDR3 length: 13; clone size: once; D gene: -
CDR3 DNA: TGCAGTGCCTCGAAGGACAGGGAGAATGGCTACACCTTC; CDR3 protein: CSASKDRENGYTF; J gene: TRBJ1-2; V gene: TRBV20-1; CDR3 length: 13; clone size: -; D gene: TRBD1
CDR3 DNA: TGTGCCAGCAGCTTGGCCGTAGGGGGGACTAGCGGGAGGCCGACCTACGAGCAGTACTTC; CDR3 protein: CASSLAVGGTSGRPTYEQYF; J gene: TRBJ2-7; V gene: TRBV5-4; CDR3 length: 20; clone size: -; D gene: TRBD2
CDR3 DNA: TGTGCCAGCAGCCAGGACAGAGGCCGACAAGAGACCCAGTACTTC; CDR3 protein: CASSQDRGRQETQYF; J gene: TRBJ2-5; V gene: TRBV11-1; CDR3 length: 15; clone size: few; D gene: -
CDR3 DNA: TGTGCCAGCAGCTCCGGTGTAGCTGGAAACACCATATATTTT; CDR3 protein: CASSSGVAGNTIYF; J gene: TRBJ1-3; V gene: TRBV7-8; CDR3 length: 14; clone size: few; D gene: -
CDR3 DNA: TGTGCCAGCAGCTCCTTAGGGAACCGGGACAGAGACTATGGCTACACCTTC; CDR3 protein: CASSSLGNRDRDYGYTF; J gene: TRBJ1-2; V gene: TRBV7-2; CDR3 length: 17; clone size: many; D gene: TRBD1
CDR3 DNA: TGTGCCAGCAGCTTGGGGACAGGGATTGTGGAGACCCAGTACTTC; CDR3 protein: CASSLGTGIVETQYF; J gene: TRBJ2-5; V gene: TRBV3-1; CDR3 length: 15; clone size: -; D gene: TRBD1
CDR3 DNA: TGTGCCACCAGTGACCGCACTAAAAACTATGGCTACACCTTC; CDR3 protein: CATSDRTKNYGYTF; J gene: TRBJ1-2; V gene: TRBV24-1; CDR3 length: 14; clone size: -; D gene: -
CDR3 DNA: TGCGCCAGCAGACCAAACCTCGACAGGGCCGGTGATCAGCCCCAGCATTTT; CDR3 protein: CASRPNLDRAGDQPQHF; J gene: TRBJ1-5; V gene: TRBV23-1; CDR3 length: 17; clone size: -; D gene: TRBD1
CDR3 DNA: TGTGCCAGCAGCAGACTAGCGGGAGAAAACGAGCAGTACTTC; CDR3 protein: CASSRLAGENEQYF; J gene: TRBJ2-7; V gene: TRBV27; CDR3 length: 14; clone size: -; D gene: TRBD2
CDR3 DNA: TGTGCCAGCTCACCACCTCATCCGGGAGGGGAGCAGTTCTTC; CDR3 protein: CASSPPHPGGEQFF; J gene: TRBJ2-1; V gene: TRBV18; CDR3 length: 14; clone size: few; D gene: TRBD2
CDR3 DNA: TGTGCCAGCAGCGAGTCGGGGAGTTACGAGCAGTACTTC; CDR3 protein: CASSESGSYEQYF; J gene: TRBJ2-7; V gene: TRBV7-2; CDR3 length: 13; clone size: few; D gene: -
CDR3 DNA: TGTGCCAGCAGTGCTACAGCGCGAGCTTTCTTT; CDR3 protein: CASSATARAFF; J gene: TRBJ1-1; V gene: TRBV28; CDR3 length: 11; clone size: -; D gene: -
CDR3 DNA: TGTGCCAGCAGTCCCACTCCCTTGCGGGAGGGCCTAGCCAAAAACATTCAGTACTTC; CDR3 protein: CASSPTPLREGLAKNIQYF; J gene: TRBJ2-4; V gene: TRBV6-2/TRBV6-3; CDR3 length: 19; clone size: -; D gene: TRBD2
CDR3 DNA: TGTGCCTGGGGACTCACCACCTACAATGAGCAGTTCTTC; CDR3 protein: CAWGLTTYNEQFF; J gene: TRBJ2-1; V gene: TRBV30; CDR3 length: 13; clone size: -; D gene: -
CDR3 DNA: TGTGCCAGCAGCCAATGGGTAGGAGCGAACACCGGGGAGCTGTTTTTT; CDR3 protein: CASSQWVGANTGELFF; J gene: TRBJ2-2; V gene: TRBV14; CDR3 length: 16; clone size: -; D gene: -
CDR3 DNA: TGTGCCAGCAGCTTAGCGCCTCAGGGTCATCAGCCCCAGCATTTT; CDR3 protein: CASSLAPQGHQPQHF; J gene: TRBJ1-5; V gene: TRBV7-2; CDR3 length: 15; clone size: many; D gene: -
CDR3 DNA: TGTGCCAGCGATCCTTATGGGTTCCCGAACACTGAAGCTTTCTTT; CDR3 protein: CASDPYGFPNTEAFF; J gene: TRBJ1-1; V gene: TRBV19; CDR3 length: 15; clone size: -; D gene: -
CDR3 DNA: TGTGCCAGCAGCTCCGTCCCAGATACGCAGTATTTT; CDR3 protein: CASSSVPDTQYF; J gene: TRBJ2-3; V gene: TRBV7-9; CDR3 length: 12; clone size: few; D gene: -
CDR3 DNA: TGTGCCAGCAGCTTATTGGACAGCGAGCTCTCTGGAAACACCATATATTTT; CDR3 protein: CASSLLDSELSGNTIYF; J gene: TRBJ1-3; V gene: TRBV7-8; CDR3 length: 17; clone size: -; D gene: -
CDR3 DNA: TGTGCCAGCAGCCCTTTGGGACTAGCGGGAAACACAGATACGCAGTATTTT; CDR3 protein: CASSPLGLAGNTDTQYF; J gene: TRBJ2-3; V gene: TRBV6-6; CDR3 length: 17; clone size: few; D gene: TRBD2
CDR3 DNA: TGTGCCAGCAGTGAATGGCAGGGATGGCAGCCCCAGCATTTT; CDR3 protein: CASSEWQGWQPQHF; J gene: TRBJ1-5; V gene: TRBV25-1; CDR3 length: 14; clone size: many; D gene: -
CDR3 DNA: TGCGCCAGCAGCCCAACAGGGGGCAACGTCAACAATGAGCAGTTCTTC; CDR3 protein: CASSPTGGNVNNEQFF; J gene: TRBJ2-1; V gene: TRBV5-1; CDR3 length: 16; clone size: -; D gene: TRBD1
CDR3 DNA: TGTGCCAGCAGCTTGAAGAGCGGGCCAAGCACAGATACGCAGTATTTT; CDR3 protein: CASSLKSGPSTDTQYF; J gene: TRBJ2-3; V gene: TRBV5-4; CDR3 length: 16; clone size: -; D gene: -
CDR3 DNA: TGCGCCAGCAGCCAAGAAGGCTCGGTCAGGCCTCTCCTTAATTCACCCCTCCACTTT; CDR3 protein: CASSQEGSVRPLLNSPLHF; J gene: TRBJ1-6; V gene: TRBV4-1; CDR3 length: 19; clone size: few; D gene: -
CDR3 DNA: TGTGCCAGCAGTTTACTAGAGGGCAATGAGCAGTTCTTC; CDR3 protein: CASSLLEGNEQFF; J gene: TRBJ2-1; V gene: TRBV12-3/TRBV12-4; CDR3 length: 13; clone size: once; D gene: -
CDR3 DNA: TGTGCCAGCGGACTCGACGGAGATCAGCCCCAGCATTTT; CDR3 protein: CASGLDGDQPQHF; J gene: TRBJ1-5; V gene: TRBV7-2; CDR3 length: 13; clone size: many; D gene: -
CDR3 DNA: TGTGCCAGCACCCGGACAGGTTTAGAAAAACTGTTTTTT; CDR3 protein: CASTRTGLEKLFF; J gene: TRBJ1-4; V gene: TRBV12-3/TRBV12-4; CDR3 length: 13; clone size: once; D gene: TRBD1
CDR3 DNA: TGTGCCAGCAGTGAATTGGTTGGACTAGCGACGCAAGAGACCCAGTACTTC; CDR3 protein: CASSELVGLATQETQYF; J gene: TRBJ2-5; V gene: TRBV25-1; CDR3 length: 17; clone size: few; D gene: TRBD2